This T cell receptor beta chain was found in a study of Graves' ophthalmopathy and Graves' hyperthyroidism. Trimming at V came to 5 bases and at J to 0 bases, leaving 10 bases not matched to a gene. The CDR3 is made up of 17 amino acids. Germline V gene sequence: CDR1 SGHVS, CDR2 FNYEAQ. This clonotype showed up many times. Amplified TCR beta CDR3 regions were obtained using RNA transcripts as template. First-round RT-PCR with HTBI primers preceded a second-round multiplex PCR. TCRdb re-derived calls from the multiplex PCR reads in MiXCR, one entry per CDR3 protein. Of around 1.1 million distinct CDR3 sequences in the sample, less than 45% were seen once.

This chain connects TRBV7-6 to TRBJ2-7; TRBD2 matches 10 bases. This sequence was found in an adult man with Graves' hyperthyroidism. The specimen sequenced was peripheral blood or thyroid tissue (not recorded which). This chain's CDR3 is CASSDEGTSANSYEQYF. The CDR3 nucleotides are TGTGCCAGCAGCGACGAGGGGACTAGCGCCAACTCCTACGAGCAGTACTTC.